What follows are 16 T cell receptor beta chains derived from one specimen sequenced in a study of blood T cell repertoires in COVID-19. Clones were sequenced by immunoSEQ multiplex PCR, and TCRdb holds only the in-frame ones, with some missing. The table lists some 150,000 clones, just over 85% of them singletons. The sequencing sample was made of peripheral blood. These TCRs come from a man between 65 and 85 years old with acute or convalescent COVID-19.

This chain uses TRBV13 with TRBJ2-1, with D perhaps TRBD2 (5 bases). Germline V gives CDR1 PRHDT, CDR2 FYEKMQ (reference sequence). V was clipped by 5 bases and J by 8 bases, with 16 bases between them. The CDR3 sequence is 14 residues long. The CDR3 loop reads CASSPGIGAHEQFF. In nucleotides, the CDR3 is TGTGCCAGCAGCCCCGGGATTGGAGCACATGAGCAGTTCTTC.

V gene TRBV2 combines with J gene TRBJ2-7, with D possibly TRBD1 on 6 matching bases. CDR1 is SNHLY, CDR2 FYNNEI, per germline. V lost 7 bases and J 2 bases, leaving 15 bases between the germline ends. The CDR3 extends over 14 amino acids. As DNA, the CDR3 is TGTGCCAGCACGACGGACAGAACAGCCTACGAGCAGTACTTC. The encoded protein is CASTTDRTAYEQYF.

The chain is built from TRBV4-1 and TRBJ1-1, with D tentatively TRBD1 (5 bases). Deletions cut 3 bases from V and 7 bases from J, with 9 bases between. Per germline, CDR1 MGHRA and CDR2 YSYEKL. The CDR3 is 12 residues long. The CDR3 DNA sequence: TGCGCCAGCAGCCATGACAGTAATGAAGCTTTCTTT. Translation gives CASSHDSNEAFF.

The gene calls are TRBV7-3 and TRBJ2-5; D may be TRBD2 (6 bases). This CDR3 contains 17 residues. The germline V gene encodes CDR1 SGHTA and CDR2 FQGTGA. Trimming left V 5 bases short and J 4 bases short, with 23 bases between. CDR3 in DNA: TGTGCCAGCAGCGCAACCCTCTCCCGGGTCGGGGGAGAGACCCAGTACTTC. It yields the protein CASSATLSRVGGETQYF. Full variable domain (rest looked up from reference TRBV7-3 and TRBJ2-5): GAGVSQTPSNKVTEKGKYVELRCDPISGHTALYWYRQSLGQGPEFLIYFQGTGAADDSGLPNDRFFAVRPEGSVSTLKIQRTERGDSAVYLCASSATLSRVGGETQYFGPGTRLLVL.

CDR3 sequence (DNA): TGTGCCAGCAGCTTGGGGGGGACTAGCGTGTCCTACGAGCAGTACTTC. Translation: CASSLGGTSVSYEQYF. The chain carries TRBV5-4 and TRBJ2-7; 10 bases map to TRBD2. Germline V lookup: CDR1 SGHNT, CDR2 YYREEE (reference sequence). CDR3 length: 16 amino acids. V gave up 0 bases and J gave up 1 base; unmatched junction bases: 4.

This chain uses TRBV6-2 or TRBV6-3 with TRBJ1-5, with TRBD1 matching over 10 bases. The J segment lost 7 bases and the V segment lost 6 bases, leaving 15 bases of the junction unmatched. There are 17 residues in the CDR3. Germline-derived CDR1 and CDR2 are MNHEY and SVGEGT. CDR3 sequence: CASSLEPGQGFEQPQHF. Here the CDR3 DNA reads TGTGCCAGCAGCCTAGAACCGGGACAGGGGTTTGAGCAGCCCCAGCATTTT.

Note on this clone: This CDR3 is also generated by other DNA sequences in the sample. The chain carries TRBV7-6 and TRBJ2-5, with D maybe TRBD2 (5 bases). The CDR3 length is 14 residues. In germline, CDR1 is SGHVS, CDR2 FNYEAQ. V lost 5 bases and J lost 1, with 11 bases in between. In nucleotides, the CDR3 is TGTGCCAGCAGCCCAACTAGTTTCCAAGAGACCCAGTACTTC. This encodes CASSPTSFQETQYF.

V usage is TRBV27 and J usage is TRBJ1-5, with TRBD1 matching over 7 bases. Germline V gives CDR1 MNHEY, CDR2 SMNVEV (reference sequence). Trimming took 10 bases from V and 0 from J; bases not matched to a gene: 3. The CDR3 spans 13 residues. CDR3 loop: CATQGRSNQPQHF. The CDR3 DNA sequence: TGTGCCACACAGGGGCGTAGCAATCAGCCCCAGCATTTT.

This chain joins TRBV19 and TRBJ1-2, with D perhaps matching TRBD1 (5 bases). The germline gives CDR1 LNHDA, CDR2 SQIVND (reference sequence). The CDR3 sequence is 15 residues long. The V and J ends lost 5 bases and 8 bases respectively, with 21 bases between them. CDR3 coding DNA: TGTGCCAGTAGTCCAACCAGGGTAAAGGTTGGAGGCTACACCTTC. This sequence encodes CASSPTRVKVGGYTF.

The V gene is TRBV28, the J gene TRBJ2-7; 11 nucleotides match TRBD1. CDR3 size: 16 residues. V was pared by 2 bases and J by 2 bases, with 5 bases of the junction left unmatched. In germline, CDR1 is MDHEN, CDR2 SYDVKM. CDR3 amino acids: CASSLPGQGVPYEQYF. In nucleotides, the CDR3 is TGTGCCAGCAGTTTACCGGGACAGGGGGTCCCCTACGAGCAGTACTTC.

Comments on this clone: Other DNA sequences from this sample encode an identical CDR3 as well. The chain combines TRBV11-2 with TRBJ2-5; perhaps TRBD2 as D (5 bases). Germline CDR1 SGHAT, CDR2 FQNNGV. The CDR3 is 14 amino acids. V lost 0 bases and J lost 2, with 7 bases in between. CDR3 loop: CASSLDRGQETQYF. As DNA, the CDR3 is TGTGCCAGCAGCTTAGATCGGGGTCAAGAGACCCAGTACTTC.

The chain combines TRBV3-1 (or the pseudogene TRBV3-2) with TRBJ2-7, with D possibly TRBD1 on 6 matching bases. Germline values: CDR1 LGHDT, CDR2 YNNKEL (reference sequence). V gave up 5 bases and J gave up 3 bases, with 17 bases separating them. The CDR3 length is 15 residues. The CDR3 reads CASSYSSTGIYEQYF. For the CDR3, the DNA is TGTGCCAGCAGCTACTCTTCGACAGGAATCTACGAGCAGTACTTC.

The chain combines TRBV7-6 with TRBJ2-1; no clear D. The CDR3 is made up of 17 amino acids. CDR1 is SGHVS and CDR2 is FNYEAQ in the germline V gene. Trimming removed 2 bases at V and 0 bases at J, with 14 bases between. This chain's CDR3 is CASSLNPPLSSYNEQFF. The CDR3 bases are TGTGCCAGCAGCTTAAACCCGCCTTTGAGCTCCTACAATGAGCAGTTCTTC.

The CDR3 loop is CASSQDRGGLGRPEAFF. The DNA for the CDR3 is TGTGCCAGCAGCCAAGATCGGGGGGGGCTTGGGCGCCCTGAAGCTTTCTTT. The genes are TRBV3-1 (or the pseudogene TRBV3-2) and TRBJ1-1, with D maybe TRBD1 (6 bases). Trimming took off 0 bases at V and 6 bases at J, with 20 bases between the two ends. CDR3 length equals 17 residues. Per the germline V gene, CDR1 is LGHDT and CDR2 is YNNKEL (reference sequence).

This clone showed up just once. The chain employs TRBV28 and TRBJ2-1; 7 nucleotides match TRBD2. V lost 3 bases and J lost 4; bases outside the gene matches: 3. This CDR3 is built from 14 residues. Germline CDR1 is MDHEN and CDR2 is SYDVKM. CDR3 loop: CASSFQREYNEQFF. The CDR3 nucleotides are TGTGCCAGCAGTTTCCAGCGGGAATACAATGAGCAGTTCTTC.

V is TRBV2 and J is TRBJ2-6; 11 bases are shared with TRBD1. The CDR3 runs to 17 residues. The V segment lost 3 bases and the J segment 3 bases; nucleotides outside the gene matches: 4. The germline V gene encodes CDR1 SNHLY and CDR2 FYNNEI. CDR3 bases: TGTGCCAGCAGTGACGGGACAGGGGGTGGTGGGGCCAACGTCCTGACTTTC. Residues: CASSDGTGGGGANVLTF.